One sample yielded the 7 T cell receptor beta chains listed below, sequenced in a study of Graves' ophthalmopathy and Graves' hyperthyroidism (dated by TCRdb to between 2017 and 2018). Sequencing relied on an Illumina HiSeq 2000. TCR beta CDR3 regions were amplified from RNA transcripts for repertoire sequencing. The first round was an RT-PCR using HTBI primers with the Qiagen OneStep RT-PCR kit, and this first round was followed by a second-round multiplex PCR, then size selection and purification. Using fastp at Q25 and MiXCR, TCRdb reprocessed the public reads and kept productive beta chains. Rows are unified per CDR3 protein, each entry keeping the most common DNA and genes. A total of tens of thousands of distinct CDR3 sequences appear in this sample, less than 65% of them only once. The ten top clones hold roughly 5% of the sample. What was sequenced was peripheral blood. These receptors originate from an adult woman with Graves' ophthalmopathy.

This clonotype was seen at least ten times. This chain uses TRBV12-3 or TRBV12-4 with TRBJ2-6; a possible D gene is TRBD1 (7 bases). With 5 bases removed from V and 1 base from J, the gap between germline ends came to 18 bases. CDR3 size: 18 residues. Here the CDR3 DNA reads TGTGCCAGCAGTCAGATGACAGGGAGGAGGTCTGGGGCCAACGTCCTGACTTTC. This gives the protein CASSQMTGRRSGANVLTF.

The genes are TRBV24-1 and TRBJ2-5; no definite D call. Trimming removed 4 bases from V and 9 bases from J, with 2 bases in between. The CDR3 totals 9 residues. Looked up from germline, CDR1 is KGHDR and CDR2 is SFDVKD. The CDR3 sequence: CATSEPQYF. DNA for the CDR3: TGTGCCACCAGTGAGCCCCAGTACTTC.

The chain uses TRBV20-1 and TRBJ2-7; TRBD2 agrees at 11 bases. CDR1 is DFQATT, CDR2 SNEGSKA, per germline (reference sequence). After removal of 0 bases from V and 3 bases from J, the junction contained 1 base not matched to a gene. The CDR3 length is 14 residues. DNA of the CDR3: TGCAGTGCTAGAGATGGGACTAGCGGCTACGAGCAGTACTTC. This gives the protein CSARDGTSGYEQYF.

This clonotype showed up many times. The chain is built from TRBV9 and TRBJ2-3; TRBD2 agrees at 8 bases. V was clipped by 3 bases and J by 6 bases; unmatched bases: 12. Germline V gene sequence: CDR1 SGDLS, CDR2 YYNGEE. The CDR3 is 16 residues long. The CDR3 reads CASSGGAGGGRDTQYF. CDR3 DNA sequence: TGTGCCAGCAGCGGAGGGGCGGGAGGAGGGCGGGATACGCAGTATTTT. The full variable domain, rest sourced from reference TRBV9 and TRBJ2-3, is DSGVTQTPKHLITATGQRVTLRCSPRSGDLSVYWYQQSLDQGLQFLIQYYNGEERAKGNILERFSAQQFPDLHSELNLSSLELGDSALYFCASSGGAGGGRDTQYFGPGTRLTVL.

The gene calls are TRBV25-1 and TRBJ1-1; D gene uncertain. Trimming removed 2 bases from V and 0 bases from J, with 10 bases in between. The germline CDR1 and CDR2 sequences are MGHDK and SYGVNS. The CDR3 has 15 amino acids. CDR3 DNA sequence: TGTGCCAGCAGTGAAGAGGGCCAGTTGAACACTGAAGCTTTCTTT. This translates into CASSEEGQLNTEAFF. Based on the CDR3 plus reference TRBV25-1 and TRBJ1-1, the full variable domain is EADIYQTPRYLVIGTGKKITLECSQTMGHDKMYWYQQDPGMELHLIHYSYGVNSTEKGDLSSESTVSRIRTEHFPLTLESARPSHTSQYLCASSEEGQLNTEAFFGQGTRLTVV.

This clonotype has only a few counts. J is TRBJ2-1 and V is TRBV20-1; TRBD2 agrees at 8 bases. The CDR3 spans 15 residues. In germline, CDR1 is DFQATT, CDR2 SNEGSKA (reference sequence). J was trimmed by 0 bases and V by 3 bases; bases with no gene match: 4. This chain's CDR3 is CSASAGTSSYNEQFF. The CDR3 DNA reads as TGCAGTGCTAGCGCCGGGACTAGCTCCTACAATGAGCAGTTCTTC.

The CDR3 here is CASRREGYEQYF. The CDR3 DNA reads as TGTGCCAGTAGAAGGGAGGGCTACGAGCAGTACTTC. The rearrangement joins TRBV19 to TRBJ2-7, with 7 bases fitting TRBD2. Germline CDR1 LNHDA, CDR2 SQIVND (reference sequence). CDR3 length: 12 residues. J was trimmed by 3 bases and V by 6 bases; bases with no gene match: 2.